This T cell receptor (beta chain) was documented in a study of patients and donors after allogeneic stem cell transplantation. The CDR3 spans 17 residues. The V end lost 5 bases, the J end lost 0 bases, and 17 bases lay between the germline ends. Germline-derived CDR1 and CDR2 are LNHDA and SQIVND (reference sequence). TCRdb itself ran the RT-PCR reads through MiXCR, one entry per CDR3 protein. This table holds 10,000 to 12,000 distinct CDR3 sequences, around 20% found once. The chain combines TRBV19 with TRBJ1-5; TRBD1 might be the D (6 bases). The sequenced sample was blood, either unsorted or a sorted T cell fraction (not recorded which). The source is a human donor who was either an allogeneic HSCT recipient or a stem cell or donor lymphocyte infusion donor (not recorded which). It is not recorded whose cells these are; they may come from a transplant donor. The CDR3 reads CASSDRPTGYSNQPQHF. The CDR3 bases are TGTGCCAGTAGTGACCGACCGACAGGTTATAGCAATCAGCCCCAGCATTTT.